A selection of T cell receptor beta chains follows, all from one sample in a study of cytomegalovirus exposure and HLA in healthy donors. This table comes from immunoSEQ multiplex PCR, and its TCRdb copy is limited to in-frame clones, with some not included. Of around 200,000 clones in the sample, approximately 85% are singletons; the top ten hold approximately 2.1%. Input material: PBMCs. These TCRs come from a woman aged 50 to 60 in good health and CMV-seronegative. Both conserved end residues are part of each CDR3. D genes are given only for firm matches. Clone size is shown for a subset of rows, as once, few, many or a class of expanded clone.

v_gene,j_gene,abundance,d_gene,CDR3nt,CDR3aa
TRBV28,TRBJ2-7,once,-,TGTGCCAGCAGCTTGGAGGGCTCCTACGAGCAGTACTTC,CASSLEGSYEQYF
TRBV7-4,TRBJ1-1,-,-,TGTGCCAGCAGCTTCAGGTCCTTGAACACTGAAGCTTTCTTT,CASSFRSLNTEAFF
TRBV4-2,TRBJ2-7,-,-,TGTGCCAGCAGCCAAGATCTTCGGGACGAGCAGTACTTC,CASSQDLRDEQYF
TRBV7-2,TRBJ2-7,-,-,TGTGCCAGCAGCTCCCAATTCTACGAGCAGTACTTC,CASSSQFYEQYF
TRBV29-1,TRBJ2-5,-,TRBD2,TGCAGCGTCCGGAGGGGACTAGCGGTACAAGAGACCCAGTACTTC,CSVRRGLAVQETQYF
TRBV19,TRBJ2-2,-,-,TGTGCCAGTAGTATGTTCGGGTACACCGGGGAGCTGTTTTTT,CASSMFGYTGELFF
TRBV7-8,TRBJ2-2,-,-,TGTGCCAGCAGCTTACAGGGAAACACCGGGGAGCTGTTTTTT,CASSLQGNTGELFF
TRBV9,TRBJ2-7,few,TRBD1,TGTGCCAGCAGCGCCCAAACAGGGGGCTACGAGCAGTACTTC,CASSAQTGGYEQYF
TRBV19,TRBJ2-6,-,-,TGTGCCAGTATAGGTAGACTACCCTTCTCTGGGGCCAACGTCCTGACTTTC,CASIGRLPFSGANVLTF
TRBV19,TRBJ2-7,-,-,TGTGCCAGTAGTATTCAAGACAGTTACGAGCAGTACTTC,CASSIQDSYEQYF
TRBV28,TRBJ2-7,-,-,TGTGCCAGCAGCCAAATCGGTCCGGGAAACAACGAGCAGTACTTC,CASSQIGPGNNEQYF
TRBV6-6,TRBJ1-4,-,TRBD1,TGTGCCAGCACTTCAAGGACAGGGGGCCAGGAAAAACTGTTTTTT,CASTSRTGGQEKLFF
TRBV5-5,TRBJ2-3,-,-,TGTGCCAGCAGCTTGGAGGGGCACACTACAGATACGCAGTATTTT,CASSLEGHTTDTQYF
TRBV5-1,TRBJ2-1,-,TRBD2,TGCGCCACCATGCGGGGGGGCTCCTACAATGAGCAGTTCTTC,CATMRGGSYNEQFF
TRBV5-1,TRBJ2-1,-,TRBD2,TGCGCCAGCAGCTTCCTGGCGGGAGCCTCGGGAAATGAGCAGTTCTTC,CASSFLAGASGNEQFF
TRBV5-5,TRBJ2-7,once,TRBD2,TGTGCCAGCAGCTTGGGGCTCGCGGGAGGCTCCTACGAGCAGTACTTC,CASSLGLAGGSYEQYF
TRBV29-1,TRBJ2-3,-,-,TGCAGCGTTGAGCGGACAGTAAGCACAGATACGCAGTATTTT,CSVERTVSTDTQYF
TRBV28,TRBJ1-5,-,TRBD1,TGTGCCAGCAGTCCGGGACAGGTCAACCAGCCCCAGCATTTT,CASSPGQVNQPQHF
TRBV7-6,TRBJ2-7,once,-,TGTGCCAGCAGCCTAGGCCTAGCCTACGAGCAGTACTTC,CASSLGLAYEQYF